The clone carrying this T cell receptor (beta chain) occurred once. Sequenced by immunoSEQ multiplex PCR; TCRdb stores in-frame clones only, minus some. Of about 41,000 clones in the sample, roughly 85% are singletons; the top ten hold roughly 2.5%. The data were obtained in a study of PD-L1 blockade in urothelial cancer. Overall study context: Dosed intravenously at 1,200 mg every 3 weeks, atezolizumab was initiated by patients at some point between 2014 and 2016. About nine tenths of the roughly 30 patients were men with bladder-origin urothelial cancer. Treatment start was followed by blood analysis at 3 weeks (second dose) and again at 6 weeks.

Time point defined: peripheral blood 6 weeks after treatment start. Per-patient samples, pretreatment and on-treatment, numbered 1 to 8. The sequenced sample was PBMCs, obtained around atezolizumab (anti-PD-L1) treatment. This clonotype originated in a man between 65 and 85 years old with urothelial cancer.

CDR3 bases: TGTGCCATCAGCACTAGCGGGAGCTACGAGCAGTACTTC. This translates into CAISTSGSYEQYF. The V call is TRBV10-3, the J call TRBJ2-7, with TRBD2 matching 11 bases. The V gene end was trimmed by 6 bases and the J gene end by 3 bases; junction bases not matched to a gene: 1. CDR3 length equals 13 residues. The germline CDR1 and CDR2 sequences are ENHRY and SYGVKD.